This T cell receptor beta chain was identified in a study of neurological immune-mediated disorders. MiXCR, applied by TCRdb to the 5' RACE reads, yields one record per CDR3 protein. This table has 25,000 to 30,000 distinct CDR3 sequences, about a sixth appearing once. Time point here: technical triplicate 3. This clonotype was seen many times. This CDR3 is built from 16 residues. The V segment lost 1 base and the J segment 2 bases; nucleotides outside the gene matches: 5. Germline lookup yields CDR1 SEHNR and CDR2 FQNEAQ (reference sequence). This TCR was recovered from a female donor with HTLV-1-associated myelopathy (HAM/TSP). Sequenced input: CD4+ T cells from blood. The rearrangement uses TRBV7-9 and TRBJ2-7; 10 bases match TRBD1. The CDR3 here is CASSLGTGQGAYEQYF. The DNA of the CDR3 is TGTGCCAGCAGCTTAGGTACCGGACAGGGGGCCTACGAGCAGTACTTC.